This TCR beta chain was recovered during a study of T cell repertoires in ileal Crohn's disease (dated by TCRdb to between 2017 and 2020). For the wider study: At the time of surgery, 30% to 45% of patients were active smokers, and the median duration of disease was 7.9 years. A total of around 150 mucosal samples from roughly 60 patients were sequenced, collected from several sites on the surgical specimen as well as at postoperative endoscopy. Surgery was performed for a complication in all patients, with stricturing disease in approximately 60% and penetrating disease in approximately 40%. TCR repertoire analysis was performed in about 61 Crohn's disease patients drawn from a prospective multicentre cohort. Roughly half of the patients were given postoperative therapy, with approximately 18 on anti-TNF agents and over 9 on thiopurines. Endoscopic postoperative recurrence was defined by a Rutgeerts score above i0. The study ran alongside a multicentre cohort designed to identify predictors of early endoscopic recurrence after ileocolonic resection.

The germline V gene yields SGHRS for CDR1 and YFSETQ for CDR2. The junction carries 13 bases between V and J, which are trimmed by 1 base and 3 bases respectively. From the cysteine through the phenylalanine, the CDR3 covers 15 amino acids. Only CDR3 DNA is held: 45 bases, read in frame from base 1. Summary of the overall study and its limitations: Compared with non-smokers, patients who were active smokers at surgery showed a significantly higher proportion of clonal expansions (approximately 26% vs 20%, p=0.02). Compared with CD4 T cells, sorted CD8 T cells contained more high-frequency clones, which suggests that the mucosal expansions were mostly CD8. Mucosal CD4 and CD8 T cells were sorted and sequenced only in a subgroup of patients, whose size was not stated. Endoscopic recurrence was found to be associated with higher high-frequency clone percentages at surgery, and recurrence was observed in all patients with clonality above 26.8% (18/57).

The protocol used for the library was the immunoSEQ multiplex PCR assay. A two-step, amplification bias-controlled multiplex PCR was used by Adaptive Biotechnology to amplify CDR3 regions from genomic DNA. The first PCR used primers for every V and J gene segment; the second PCR added barcodes and Illumina adapters. An Illumina instrument was used to sequence the CDR3 libraries. The authors processed their data as follows. Analysis combined the vendor-provided pipelines with custom analysis of raw data in R/Bioconductor under R version 3.3.0. Clonality, ranging from 0 to 1, was calculated as the inverse of the normalised Shannon entropy of all productive clones. The repertoire share taken up by the top 100 clones defined high-frequency clones, and only clones that passed a 95% confidence test were kept. The Simpson index measured repertoire diversity, and the Morisita-Horn index measured overlap between samples. This is the immuneACCESS table as TCRdb keeps it, with only in-frame sequences that have V and J called. A part of the clones is gone; compared with another copy, unresolved V genes explain less than half, and the rest is unexplained. V and J calls and clone size are copied from that table; D and trimming were computed from the DNA. This sample gives fewer than 6,500 clones in total; roughly 90% of them show up just once. Approximately 0.78% of the sample is taken by the ten largest.

Lamina propria lymphocytes from surgical specimens were isolated on a Ficoll-hypaque gradient before cell sorting. Adults with ileal or ileocolonic Crohn's disease for whom ileocolonic resection was indicated were considered eligible. Sorting of CD4 and CD8 T cells was performed on a BD FACSAria III, reaching a mean purity above 98%. This clone was recorded once. The antigen it binds to is not known. Base-call qualities are not available, and no considerably larger clone is one nucleotide away. Sequencing input: CD4+ T cells from ileum. The receptor comes from an adult with Crohn's disease. Some clones in this sample may be carry-over from other donors' samples. The chain is made from TRBV5-1 and TRBJ1-1; TRBD1 is perhaps the D gene, given 5 matching bases. The DNA is as follows: TGCGCCAGCAGCTTGATGGGAAAAGGGGACACTGAAGCTTTCTTT. This translates into CASSLMGKGDTEAFF.